The 22 T cell receptor beta chains listed next were all sequenced from one sample in a study of blood T cell repertoires in COVID-19. Using immunoSEQ multiplex PCR, the repertoire was profiled, and TCRdb retains in-frame clones only, with some absent. The data contain 200,000 to 250,000 clones, approximately 85% of them seen just once; the ten biggest clones take up 8% to 10%. The specimen sequenced was peripheral blood. All receptors derive from a woman over 75 with COVID-19, enrolled during active disease.

V usage is TRBV7-8 and J usage is TRBJ1-5, with a weak D call TRBD1 (6 bases). This CDR3 is built from 15 residues. V was pared by 1 base and J by 9 bases, with 16 bases between. Germline V CDR1 and CDR2: SGHVS, FQNEAQ. The CDR3 region has the DNA TGTGCCAGCAGCTTAGTGGCAGGGGCCAGGGTGCCCCAGCATTTT. It codes for CASSLVAGARVPQHF.

This sequence joins TRBV10-3 and TRBJ2-2, with TRBD1 as a possible D gene (5 bases). CDR1 is ENHRY, CDR2 SYGVKD, per germline. Trimming took off 2 bases at V and 2 bases at J, with 9 bases between the two ends. This CDR3 has 15 amino acids. The CDR3 is CAISETGYNTGELFF. DNA for the CDR3: TGTGCCATCAGTGAGACAGGATATAACACCGGGGAGCTGTTTTTT.

In DNA form, the CDR3 reads TGTGCCAGCAGCCCGGGACAGGGTAACACCGGGGAGCTGTTTTTT. It codes for CASSPGQGNTGELFF. This chain joins TRBV6-5 and TRBJ2-2; 9 bases match TRBD1. V lost 6 bases to trimming and J lost 2 bases; unmatched junction nucleotides: 4. From germline, CDR1 is MNHEY and CDR2 SVGAGI. The CDR3 consists of 15 residues.

The chain links TRBV28 to TRBJ1-1; D gene uncertain. CDR3 length: 14 amino acids. Germline-derived CDR1 and CDR2 are MDHEN and SYDVKM. Trimming stripped 3 bases from V and 3 bases from J, with 11 bases between. DNA of the CDR3: TGTGCCAGCAGTTTTTGGGCCGGCGACACTGAAGCTTTCTTT. This codes for CASSFWAGDTEAFF.

Worth noting for this clone: No DNA is shown, since the ends of the CDR3 on it are uncertain; the CDR3 is the one TCRdb lists. The CDR3 reads CASSLDFGAGELFF. This chain links TRBV7-2 with TRBJ2-2; the table calls TRBD2, which could not be checked here. Germline V gene data show CDR1 as SGHTA and CDR2 as FQGNSA. Ends included, the CDR3 has 14 residues.

This chain joins TRBV27 and TRBJ1-5, with 11 nucleotides matching TRBD1. Looked up from germline, CDR1 is MNHEY and CDR2 is SMNVEV (reference sequence). This CDR3 is built from 16 residues. V was pared by 3 bases and J by 5 bases, with 6 bases of the junction left unmatched. The CDR3 loop is CASSFRTGGNYQPQHF. DNA of the CDR3: TGTGCCAGCAGTTTCCGGACAGGGGGCAACTATCAGCCCCAGCATTTT.

The CDR3 DNA reads as TGTGCCAGCAGGGGACAGGCGATTGGAGAGACCCAGTACTTC. It yields the protein CASRGQAIGETQYF. The V gene is TRBV27, the J gene TRBJ2-5; 8 bases are a match to TRBD1. The V gene's germline CDR1 is MNHEY and CDR2 SMNVEV (reference sequence). The trim removed 6 bases at V and 4 bases at J, leaving 7 bases unmatched. This CDR3 contains 14 residues.

The chain carries TRBV7-9 and TRBJ1-2, with 10 nucleotides matching TRBD1. This CDR3 comprises 14 residues. The ends lost 6 bases at V and 4 bases at J; junction bases unmatched: 5. Germline V gives CDR1 SEHNR, CDR2 FQNEAQ (reference sequence). The CDR3 here is CASSRGQGSYGYTF. Written as DNA, the CDR3 is TGTGCCAGCAGTCGGGGACAGGGGAGCTATGGCTACACCTTC. Supplemented by reference TRBV7-9 and TRBJ1-2, the full variable domain reads DTGVSQNPRHKITKRGQNVTFRCDPISEHNRLYWYRQTLGQGPEFLTYFQNEAQLEKSRLLSDRFSAERPKGSFSTLEIQRTEQGDSAMYLCASSRGQGSYGYTFGSGTRLTVV.

This chain connects TRBV3-1 (or the pseudogene TRBV3-2) to TRBJ2-2; 7 bases align to TRBD2. Trimming at V came to 7 bases and at J to 4 bases, leaving 9 bases not matched to a gene. Germline loops: CDR1 LGHDT, CDR2 YNNKEL (reference sequence). The CDR3 contains 15 residues. CDR3 DNA: TGTGCCAGCACTCCGGGGGGTAGGGGCACCGGGGAGCTGTTTTTT. Translation: CASTPGGRGTGELFF.

The sample holds a few counts of this clone. The rearrangement joins TRBV7-6 to TRBJ2-2; TRBD1 is a possible D gene (6 bases). Germline CDR1 is SGHVS and CDR2 is FNYEAQ. Trimming removed 0 bases at V and 6 bases at J, with 11 bases between. This CDR3 comprises 15 residues. The CDR3 loop reads CASSLASQGAGELFF. The CDR3 coding sequence is TGTGCCAGCAGCTTAGCTTCACAGGGAGCCGGGGAGCTGTTTTTT. Full variable domain (outside the CDR3, taken from reference TRBV7-6 and TRBJ2-2): GAGVSQSPRYKVTKRGQDVALRCDPISGHVSLYWYRQALGQGPEFLTYFNYEAQQDKSGLPNDRFSAERPEGSISTLTIQRTEQRDSAMYRCASSLASQGAGELFFGEGSRLTVL.

V gene TRBV7-2 combines with J gene TRBJ2-2; the D is unclear. V was cut by 0 bases and J by 6 bases, with 5 bases left in between. Germline-derived CDR1 and CDR2 are SGHTA and FQGNSA. The CDR3 has 13 residues. This chain's CDR3 is CASSLARAGELFF. The CDR3 bases are TGTGCCAGCAGCTTAGCGAGAGCCGGGGAGCTGTTTTTT.

About this clone itself: Other nucleotide sequences from this sample produce the same CDR3. CDR3 amino acids: CASSPPRGSYEQYF. The CDR3 region has the DNA TGTGCCAGCTCACCACCACGCGGCTCCTACGAGCAGTACTTC. The V call is TRBV18, the J call TRBJ2-7; D uncertain. This CDR3 spans 14 amino acids. Germline CDR1 and CDR2: KGHSH and LQKENI. V dropped 0 bases and J dropped 0 bases, with 6 bases sitting between them.

The chain links TRBV9 to TRBJ1-1; no definite D call. The CDR3 totals 14 residues. Deletions cut 2 bases from V and 6 bases from J, with 14 bases between. Germline CDR1 reads SGDLS; CDR2 reads YYNGEE. CDR3 nucleotide sequence: TGTGCCAGCAGCGTCGGACTCATACAGTCTGAAGCTTTCTTT. Residues: CASSVGLIQSEAFF.

This clone was counted between two and nine times. V gene TRBV7-2 combines with J gene TRBJ1-1; 12 bases fit TRBD1. The junction had 15 bases not matched to a gene; V was cut back by 5 bases and J by 11 bases. Germline V gene sequence: CDR1 SGHTA, CDR2 FQGNSA. There are 16 residues in the CDR3. Here the CDR3 DNA reads TGTGCCAGCAGCCCGACTCCGGGACAGGGGGCTATATCTGCTTTCTTT. This gives the protein CASSPTPGQGAISAFF.

This chain links TRBV7-3 with TRBJ1-2; TRBD1 matches at 7 bases. Germline V gene lookup returns CDR1 SGHTA and CDR2 FQGTGA. V was pared by 5 bases and J by 8 bases, with 8 bases of the junction left unmatched. CDR3 length: 13 amino acids. The CDR3 DNA is TGTGCCAGCAGCCTAGCAGGGGGAGAGGGCTACACCTTC. It translates to CASSLAGGEGYTF.

This rearrangement joins TRBV19 to TRBJ1-1, with D maybe TRBD1 (5 bases). V dropped 5 bases and J dropped 7 bases, with 11 bases sitting between them. Germline V gene sequence: CDR1 LNHDA, CDR2 SQIVND (reference sequence). CDR3 size: 12 residues. The DNA of the CDR3 is TGTGCCAGTAGTCTGGGGGGACTTGAAGCTTTCTTT. Its translation: CASSLGGLEAFF.

For the CDR3, the DNA is TGTGCCAGCAGTGATTATGGCAGGGGGAACGCAGATACGCAGTATTTT. Translation: CASSDYGRGNADTQYF. The chain carries TRBV6-1 and TRBJ2-3, with TRBD1 identical over 7 bases. This CDR3 contains 16 residues. Trimming cost V 3 bases and J 4 bases; bases outside gene matches: 10. Looked up from germline, CDR1 is MNHNS and CDR2 is SASEGT.

This sequence joins TRBV5-4 and TRBJ2-1, with 8 bases that match TRBD1. The V segment lost 4 bases and the J segment 0 bases; nucleotides outside the gene matches: 12. There are 18 residues in the CDR3. From germline, CDR1 is SGHNT and CDR2 YYREEE (reference sequence). CDR3 protein: CASSRTGRGQSSYNEQFF. CDR3 nucleotide sequence: TGTGCCAGCAGCCGTACAGGCAGGGGGCAAAGCTCCTACAATGAGCAGTTCTTC.

This chain uses TRBV29-1 with TRBJ1-1; D is ambiguous. Trimming left V 5 bases short and J 5 bases short, with 9 bases between. CDR3 size: 11 residues. The germline V gene encodes CDR1 SQVTM and CDR2 ANQGSEA. The CDR3 is CSVYRDTEAFF. The CDR3 DNA follows: TGCAGCGTTTACAGAGATACTGAAGCTTTCTTT.

The chain employs TRBV27 and TRBJ1-1; D may be TRBD1 (5 bases). Trimming removed 4 bases at V and 0 bases at J, with 9 bases between. The CDR3 is 14 residues long. Germline lookup yields CDR1 MNHEY and CDR2 SMNVEV (reference sequence). The CDR3 loop reads CASSWGGVNTEAFF. The CDR3 DNA is TGTGCCAGCAGTTGGGGAGGGGTGAACACTGAAGCTTTCTTT.

The chain recombines TRBV6-5 with TRBJ1-2; no clear D. Trimming took 6 bases from V and 8 from J, leaving 19 bases between them. Germline V gene data show CDR1 as MNHEY and CDR2 as SVGAGI. The CDR3 has 14 residues. The CDR3 sequence: CASSPPGRVGGYTF. The CDR3 coding sequence is TGTGCCAGCAGCCCCCCGGGAAGGGTTGGAGGCTACACCTTC.

This clone has just one count. The chain uses TRBV5-1 and TRBJ1-3; 7 bases are shared with TRBD1. The CDR3 loop spans 16 amino acids. Germline CDR1 SGHRS, CDR2 YFSETQ. V lost 4 bases, J lost 4 bases, and 11 bases stayed unmatched. The CDR3 DNA sequence: TGCGCCAGCAGCCCGACAGGGAGCAGTACAGGAAACACCATATATTTT. Translating gives CASSPTGSSTGNTIYF.